This TCR beta chain was identified in a study of beta chain features in type 1 diabetes. General study results and limits: A potential PCR bias toward shorter templates would be equal in patient and control samples. Cells that show high TCR expression could be over-represented by cDNA sequencing. People with Type 1 diabetes carried modestly yet significantly shorter TCRB CDR3s in all four CD4+ subsets.

Every donor had blood drawn once into heparin, around 120 mL on average. Investigators reverse transcribed all isolated RNA, so they sequenced expressed TCRB transcripts. TCRdb keeps only in-frame clones here, not all; method: immunoSEQ multiplex PCR. The profile covers 130,000 or so clones, with about a tenth appearing a single time and 0.55% to 0.85% taken by the ten largest. The CDR3 has 14 amino acids. V shed 7 bases and J 8 bases; nucleotides not matched to a gene: 13. Germline V CDR1 and CDR2: MNHEY, SVGAGI. This clone occurred many times. Its specificity is not known. Sequencing input: central memory CD4+ T cells from blood. This chain uses TRBV6-5 with TRBJ1-2; 7 bases align to TRBD1. The sequence came from a man aged 18 to 29 in good health. The CDR3 DNA reads TGTGCCAGCACCACAGGGGTGGGGTCTGGGGGCTACACCTTC. Amino acids: CASTTGVGSGGYTF.